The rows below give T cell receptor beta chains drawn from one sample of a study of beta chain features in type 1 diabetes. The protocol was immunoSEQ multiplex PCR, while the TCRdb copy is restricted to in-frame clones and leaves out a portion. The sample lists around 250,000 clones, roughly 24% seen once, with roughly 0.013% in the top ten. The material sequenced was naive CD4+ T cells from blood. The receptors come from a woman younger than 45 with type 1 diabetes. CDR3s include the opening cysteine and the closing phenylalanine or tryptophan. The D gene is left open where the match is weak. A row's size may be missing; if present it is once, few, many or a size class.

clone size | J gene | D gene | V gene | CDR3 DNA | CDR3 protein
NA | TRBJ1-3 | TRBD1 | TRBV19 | TGTGCCAGCACCCCACAGGGGAACTCTGGAAACACCATATATTTT | CASTPQGNSGNTIYF
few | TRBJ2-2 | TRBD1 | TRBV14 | TGTGCCAGCAGCCACTCCGGGACAGGGCCCAGGGAGCTGTTTTTT | CASSHSGTGPRELFF
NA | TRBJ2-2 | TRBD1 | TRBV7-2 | TGTGCCAGCAGCTTAGGGGGACAGGGTTGGTCCGGGGAGCTGTTTTTT | CASSLGGQGWSGELFF
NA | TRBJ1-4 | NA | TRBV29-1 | TGCAGCGTCCGGGGGACCCCAACTAATGAAAAACTGTTTTTT | CSVRGTPTNEKLFF
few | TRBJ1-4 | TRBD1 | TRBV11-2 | TGTGCCAGCTCCATGGCAGGGGGAGGAGAAAAACTGTTTTTT | CASSMAGGGEKLFF
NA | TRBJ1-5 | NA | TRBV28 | TGTGCCAGCAGTTTACCCGGGCAGCCCCAGCATTTT | CASSLPGQPQHF
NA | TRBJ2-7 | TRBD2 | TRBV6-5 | TGTGCCAGCAGTTACGCTAGCGGGTACGAGCAGTACTTC | CASSYASGYEQYF
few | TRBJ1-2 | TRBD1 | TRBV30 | TGTGCCTGGAGCCCGACAGGGGCTGGCTACACCTTC | CAWSPTGAGYTF
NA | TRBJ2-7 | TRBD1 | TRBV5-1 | TGCGCCAGCGGTTTTATGACAGGGCCCTCCTACGAGCAGTACTTC | CASGFMTGPSYEQYF
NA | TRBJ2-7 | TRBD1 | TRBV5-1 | TGCGCCAGCAGCCCGGGACAGGGCTTAGCCTACGAGCAGTACTTC | CASSPGQGLAYEQYF
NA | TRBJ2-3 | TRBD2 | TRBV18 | TGTGCCAGCTCACCCAGACTAGCGAGTAGCACAGATACGCAGTATTTT | CASSPRLASSTDTQYF
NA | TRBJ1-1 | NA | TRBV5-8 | TGTGCCAGCAGCTTAAGGTCATCCGGGGTCGCTTTCTTT | CASSLRSSGVAFF
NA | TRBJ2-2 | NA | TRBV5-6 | TGTGCCAGCAGCCGGGAAACCGGGGAGCTGTTTTTT | CASSRETGELFF
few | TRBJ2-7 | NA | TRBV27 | TGTGCCAGCCAGGGGGGCGGCGGGCTCTCCTACGAGCAGTACTTC | CASQGGGGLSYEQYF
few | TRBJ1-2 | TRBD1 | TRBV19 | TGTGCCAGTAGTACGACAGGGTCCCTCTTCCCTAGTGGCTACACCTTC | CASSTTGSLFPSGYTF
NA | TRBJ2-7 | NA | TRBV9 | TGTGCCAGCAGCGTAGGGGCGGGAAGCTCCTACGAGCAGTACTTC | CASSVGAGSSYEQYF
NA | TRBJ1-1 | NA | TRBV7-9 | TGTGCCAGCAGCGGGCGATTTGAAGCTTTCTTT | CASSGRFEAFF
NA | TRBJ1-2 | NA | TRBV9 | TGTGCCAGCAGCGTCGGGGGAGACAGCTATGGCTACACCTTC | CASSVGGDSYGYTF
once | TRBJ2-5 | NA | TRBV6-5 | TGTGCCAGCAGTTATCTGGCGGGCCATAGGGAGACCCAGTACTTC | CASSYLAGHRETQYF
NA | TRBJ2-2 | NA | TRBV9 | TGTGCCAGCAGCGTAGTAACTAACCCACCCGGGGAGCTGTTTTTT | CASSVVTNPPGELFF
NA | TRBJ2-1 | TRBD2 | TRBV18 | TGTGCCAGCTCACCGTTCCCCAGCGGGAAGGGTAATGAGCAGTTCTTC | CASSPFPSGKGNEQFF
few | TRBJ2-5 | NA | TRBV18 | TGTGCCAGCTCCCCTAGCGTAGAAGAGACCCAGTACTTC | CASSPSVEETQYF
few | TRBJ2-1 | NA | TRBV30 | TGTGCCTGGAGTGGGGGAGTAGTCTACAATGAGCAGTTCTTC | CAWSGGVVYNEQFF
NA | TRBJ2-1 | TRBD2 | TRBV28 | TGTGCCAGCAGACTAGCGGGACCCTACAATGAGCAGTTCTTC | CASRLAGPYNEQFF
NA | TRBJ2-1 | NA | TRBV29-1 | TGCAGCGTTTTGGGGAGGAGCTCCTACAATGAGCAGTTCTTC | CSVLGRSSYNEQFF
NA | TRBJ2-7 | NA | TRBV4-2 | TGTGCCAGCAGCCAAGTCCAGGGGATTCCCTACGAGCAGTACTTC | CASSQVQGIPYEQYF
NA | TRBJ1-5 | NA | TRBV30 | TGTGCCTGGAGTGGACAAAAATCGGCCCAGCATTTT | CAWSGQKSAQHF
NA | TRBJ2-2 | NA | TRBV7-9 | TGTGCCAGCAGCTTCCAGGGTAGATACACCGGGGAGCTGTTTTTT | CASSFQGRYTGELFF
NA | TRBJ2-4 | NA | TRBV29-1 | TGCAGCGGCGCGGGGGCGAACATTCAGTACTTC | CSGAGANIQYF
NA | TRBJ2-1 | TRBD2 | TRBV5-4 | TGTGCCAGCAGCTTGGCCGGGTCTAGCGGGAGGAACAATGAGCAGTTCTTC | CASSLAGSSGRNNEQFF
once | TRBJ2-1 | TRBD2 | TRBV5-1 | TGCGCCAGCAGCTCTCTAGCGGGAGTTCAAAATGAGCAGTTCTTC | CASSSLAGVQNEQFF
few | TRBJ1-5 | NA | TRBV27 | TGTGCCAGCAGTTTAACAGACGCCCAGCCCCAGCATTTT | CASSLTDAQPQHF
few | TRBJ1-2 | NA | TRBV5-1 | TGCGCCAGCAGCTTGTCGACGGAGCCCTATGGCTACACCTTC | CASSLSTEPYGYTF
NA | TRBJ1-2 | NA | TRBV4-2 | TGTGCCAGCAGCCAAGGGGTGGGGGCCAGAGCCTATGGCTACACCTTC | CASSQGVGARAYGYTF
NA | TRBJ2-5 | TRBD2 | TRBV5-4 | TGTGCCAGCAGCTTGCAGCGGGGGGAAGAGACCCAGTACTTC | CASSLQRGEETQYF
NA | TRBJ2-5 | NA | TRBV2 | TGTGCCAGCAGTAGGACACGGACGGAGACCCAGTACTTC | CASSRTRTETQYF
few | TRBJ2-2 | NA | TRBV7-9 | TGTGCCAGCAGCCGACCGCCGGGCACCGGGGAGCTGTTTTTT | CASSRPPGTGELFF
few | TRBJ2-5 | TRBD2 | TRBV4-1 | TGCGCCAGCAGCCGGGCCCCTCTTGTGCTAGCGGGGCAGACCCAGTACTTC | CASSRAPLVLAGQTQYF
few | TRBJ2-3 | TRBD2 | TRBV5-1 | TGCGCCAGCAGCTCGAGTTTTAGCGGGAGGCGTACAGATACGCAGTATTTT | CASSSSFSGRRTDTQYF
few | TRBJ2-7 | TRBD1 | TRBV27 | TGTGCCAGCAGTTGGGGACAGGGCCAACCTAACTACGAGCAGTACTTC | CASSWGQGQPNYEQYF
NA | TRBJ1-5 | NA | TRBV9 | TGTGCCAGCAGCGTATCCGGGTCTTCTCAGCCCCAGCATTTT | CASSVSGSSQPQHF
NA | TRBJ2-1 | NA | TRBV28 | TGTGCCAGCAGCAATTTGGGCGATGAGCAGTTCTTC | CASSNLGDEQFF
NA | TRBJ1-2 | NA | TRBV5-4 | TGTGCCAGCAGCCCACGTGGCGGAACCCCTTATGGCTACACCTTC | CASSPRGGTPYGYTF
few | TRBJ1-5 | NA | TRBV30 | TGTGCCTGGAGTGTAGCCCTAGGTGGCAATCAGCCCCAGCATTTT | CAWSVALGGNQPQHF
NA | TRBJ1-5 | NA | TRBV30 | TGTGCCTGGAGTGAGAACCAGGGATCTAGCAATCAGCCCCAGCATTTT | CAWSENQGSSNQPQHF
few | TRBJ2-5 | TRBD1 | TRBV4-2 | TGTGCCAGCAGCCAAGATAAAGGGGGCCACGAGACCCAGTACTTC | CASSQDKGGHETQYF
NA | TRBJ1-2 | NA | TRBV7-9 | TGTGCCAGCAGCTCGTTTGACGGGTTCCATGGCTACACCTTC | CASSSFDGFHGYTF
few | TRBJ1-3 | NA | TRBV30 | TGTGCCTGGACGAGTCTCTCTGGAAACACCATATATTTT | CAWTSLSGNTIYF
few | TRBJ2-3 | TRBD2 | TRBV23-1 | TGCGCCAGCAGTCCCCGGACTAGCGGGAAGAGGGGGTCTAGCACAGATACGCAGTATTTT | CASSPRTSGKRGSSTDTQYF
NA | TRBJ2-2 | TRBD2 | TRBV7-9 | TGTGCCAGCAGCGGCAAAGCCCTAGCGGCCCTCCTACCGACCGGGGAGCTGTTTTTT | CASSGKALAALLPTGELFF
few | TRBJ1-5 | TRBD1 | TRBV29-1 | TGCAGCGCCGGACAGGATAGCAATCAGCCCCAGCATTTT | CSAGQDSNQPQHF
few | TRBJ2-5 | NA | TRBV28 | TGTGCCAGCAGTTCAGGTCATCAAGAGACCCAGTACTTC | CASSSGHQETQYF
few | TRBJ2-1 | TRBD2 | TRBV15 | TGTGCCACCAGACCGACTAGCGGGAGGTTGTATGAGCAGTTCTTC | CATRPTSGRLYEQFF
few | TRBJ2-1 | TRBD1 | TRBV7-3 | TGTGCCAGCAGCCTGGGACAGCCTTCCTACAATGAGCAGTTCTTC | CASSLGQPSYNEQFF
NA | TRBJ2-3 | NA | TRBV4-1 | TGCGCCAGCAGCCAAGGGCTGGAGGACTGGCCCGGTACGCAGTATTTT | CASSQGLEDWPGTQYF
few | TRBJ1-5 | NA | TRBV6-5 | TGTGCCAGTAGCCAAAACGGTCATAGCAATCAGCCCCAGCATTTT | CASSQNGHSNQPQHF
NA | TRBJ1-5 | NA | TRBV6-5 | TGTGCCAGCAGGCAAACCAGGAATCAGCCCCAGCATTTT | CASRQTRNQPQHF
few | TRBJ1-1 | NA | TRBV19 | TGTGCCAGTAGTCCCGACCGGTGGGCCACTGAAGCTTTCTTT | CASSPDRWATEAFF
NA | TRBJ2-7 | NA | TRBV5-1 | TGCGCCAGCAGCCGGACAGTCTCCTACGAGCAGTACTTC | CASSRTVSYEQYF